This entry lists 2 T cell receptor beta chains sequenced from one sample in a study of a mutant IDH1 vaccine in newly diagnosed glioma. The time point here: week 47, end of study. Doses consisted of 300 ug of mutant IDH1 20-mer peptide each, paired with topical imiquimod. These receptors are not linked to any known antigen. The repertoire was sequenced with immunoSEQ multiplex PCR; TCRdb's copy has only in-frame clones and lacks some. The sample contains 84,000 or so clones, 70% to 90% of which appear only once. The sample here was PBMCs, taken from a glioma patient whose treatment included an IDH1 peptide vaccine. The receptor source for this set is a man aged 40-50 years with glioma.

The CDR3 sequence is CASSHPFGEQFF. The CDR3 DNA reads TGTGCCAGCAGCCACCCGTTCGGGGAGCAGTTCTTC. This chain links TRBV5-4 with TRBJ2-1; D is undetermined. From germline, CDR1 is SGHNT and CDR2 YYREEE (reference sequence). Trimming stripped 4 bases from V and 10 bases from J, with 12 bases between. The CDR3 spans 12 residues.

The rearrangement uses TRBV5-6 and TRBJ1-6, with D hard to call. V was clipped by 0 bases and J by 5 bases, with 12 bases between them. This CDR3 has 16 amino acids. Germline CDR1 SGHDT, CDR2 YYEEEE. The CDR3 region is CASSLGAGGHNSPLHF. The CDR3 DNA reads TGTGCCAGCAGCTTGGGTGCGGGAGGTCATAATTCACCCCTCCACTTT.